This T cell receptor beta chain came from a study of T cells in Graves' hyperthyroidism and ophthalmopathy. Whole-study context: Initial diagnosis, before any treatment, was when peripheral blood was collected. Whole-study findings and limits: Expanded thyroid clonotypes (above 0.001) were mostly also found in blood.

The germline gives CDR1 SGHVS, CDR2 FQNEAQ. J gave up 1 base and V 5 bases, and 13 bases lay outside the gene matches. The CDR3 runs 17 residues. A patient was excluded if there was uncontrolled infection, other autoimmune disease, pregnancy or lactation. The PBMCs studied were ones that came from 8 to 10 ml fresh peripheral blood. Amplified TCR beta CDR3 regions derived from RNA transcripts. During a first-round RT-PCR of the TCR CDR3, the HTBI primer set was used. TCRdb ran MiXCR on the multiplex PCR reads and lists one entry per CDR3 protein. In the table there are roughly 420,000 distinct CDR3 sequences, 15% to 19% of which are singletons. This clonotype was picked up many times. Its cognate antigen is unknown.

The sample taken for sequencing was blood. The receptor's source is a woman younger than 35 with Graves' hyperthyroidism. The chain recombines TRBV7-8 with TRBJ1-2; 7 nucleotides line up with TRBD1. This chain's CDR3 is CASSLEQGTYINYGYTF. The CDR3 DNA is TGTGCCAGCAGCCTCGAACAGGGGACCTATATTAACTATGGCTACACCTTC.